The T cell receptor beta chain under discussion was sequenced for a study of T-cell memory formation after mild COVID-19. This clonotype was seen more than once but under ten times. Its matching antigen is unknown. Study-wide results and caveats: Certain responding clones were present in pre-infection memory, suggesting participation of cross-reactive memory. Day 15 to 85 contracting clones showed balanced CD4/CD8; day 15 to 37 expanders favored CD4+.

The V and J ends lost 2 bases and 4 bases respectively, with 11 bases between them. CDR3 length: 13 amino acids. Germline-derived CDR1 and CDR2 are SQVTM and ANQGSEA. Using its own MiXCR run on the 5' RACE reads, TCRdb lists one record per CDR3 protein. The table records some 350,000 distinct CDR3 sequences, about an eighth of them present only once. This chain uses TRBV29-1 with TRBJ1-1; D uncertain. The sequence was collected from a young man who had mild COVID-19 (a few samples of this study predate the infection). Cell type and time point are not known. Sequenced input: PBMCs or a T cell subset sorted from them (not recorded which). The CDR3 loop is CSVEKGFGTEAFF. The CDR3 bases are TGCAGCGTTGAAAAGGGCTTTGGCACTGAAGCTTTCTTT. Combining the CDR3 with reference TRBV29-1 and TRBJ1-1 gives the whole variable domain SAVISQKPSRDICQRGTSLTIQCQVDSQVTMMFWYRQQPGQSLTLIATANQGSEATYESGFVIDKFPISRPNLTFSTLTVSNMSPEDSSIYLCSVEKGFGTEAFFGQGTRLTVV.